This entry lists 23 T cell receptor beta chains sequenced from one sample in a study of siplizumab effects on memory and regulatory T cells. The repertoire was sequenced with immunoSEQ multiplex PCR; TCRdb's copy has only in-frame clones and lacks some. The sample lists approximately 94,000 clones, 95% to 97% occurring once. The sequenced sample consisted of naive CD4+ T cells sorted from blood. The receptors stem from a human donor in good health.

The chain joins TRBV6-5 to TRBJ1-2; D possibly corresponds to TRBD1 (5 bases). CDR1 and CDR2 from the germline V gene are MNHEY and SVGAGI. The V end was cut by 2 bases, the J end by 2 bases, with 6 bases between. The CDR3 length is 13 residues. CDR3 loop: CASSYAGNYGYTF. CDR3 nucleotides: TGTGCCAGCAGTTACGCAGGGAACTATGGCTACACCTTC.

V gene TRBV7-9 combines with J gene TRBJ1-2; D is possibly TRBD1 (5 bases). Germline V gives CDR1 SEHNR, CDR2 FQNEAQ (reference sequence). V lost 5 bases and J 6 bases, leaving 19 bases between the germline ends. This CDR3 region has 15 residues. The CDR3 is CASSIATDSSDGYTF. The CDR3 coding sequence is TGTGCCAGCAGCATCGCAACCGACAGTTCTGATGGCTACACCTTC.

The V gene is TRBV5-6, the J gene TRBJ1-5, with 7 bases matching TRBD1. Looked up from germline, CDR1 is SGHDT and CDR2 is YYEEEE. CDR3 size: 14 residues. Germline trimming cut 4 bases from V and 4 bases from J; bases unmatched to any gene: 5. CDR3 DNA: TGTGCCAGCAGCCGGGACAGTTCAAATCAGCCCCAGCATTTT. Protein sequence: CASSRDSSNQPQHF.

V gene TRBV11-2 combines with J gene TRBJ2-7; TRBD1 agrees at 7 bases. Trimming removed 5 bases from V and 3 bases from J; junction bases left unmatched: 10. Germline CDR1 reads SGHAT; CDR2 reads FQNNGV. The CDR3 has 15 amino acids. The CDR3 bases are TGTGCCAGCAGCCCACCCGGGACAGTTCTCTACGAGCAGTACTTC. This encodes CASSPPGTVLYEQYF.

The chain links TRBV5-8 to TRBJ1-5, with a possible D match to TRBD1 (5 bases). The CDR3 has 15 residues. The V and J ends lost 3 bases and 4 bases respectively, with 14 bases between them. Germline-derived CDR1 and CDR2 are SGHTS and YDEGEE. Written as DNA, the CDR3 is TGTGCCAGCAGCTGGGGGAGAGGACGAAATCAGCCCCAGCATTTT. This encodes CASSWGRGRNQPQHF.

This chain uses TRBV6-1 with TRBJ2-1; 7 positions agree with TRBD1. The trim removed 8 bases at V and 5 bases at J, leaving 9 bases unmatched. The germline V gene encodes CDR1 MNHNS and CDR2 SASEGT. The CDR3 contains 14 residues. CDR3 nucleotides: TGTGCCAGCCGCACAGGGGAATGGGACAATGAGCAGTTCTTC. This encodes CASRTGEWDNEQFF.

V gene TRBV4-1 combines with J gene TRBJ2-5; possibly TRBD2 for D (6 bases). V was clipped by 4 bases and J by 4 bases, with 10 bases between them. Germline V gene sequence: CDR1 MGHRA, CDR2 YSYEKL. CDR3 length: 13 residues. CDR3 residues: CASSPGLGETQYF. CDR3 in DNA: TGCGCCAGCAGCCCGGGACTCGGAGAGACCCAGTACTTC.

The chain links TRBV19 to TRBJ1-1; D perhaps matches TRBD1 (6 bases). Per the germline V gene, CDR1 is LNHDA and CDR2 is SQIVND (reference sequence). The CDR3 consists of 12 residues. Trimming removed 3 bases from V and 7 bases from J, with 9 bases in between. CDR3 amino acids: CASSIKQGEAFF. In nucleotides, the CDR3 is TGTGCCAGTAGTATCAAACAGGGTGAAGCTTTCTTT. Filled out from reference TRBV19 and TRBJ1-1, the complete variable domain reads DGGITQSPKYLFRKEGQNVTLSCEQNLNHDAMYWYRQDPGQGLRLIYYSQIVNDFQKGDIAEGYSVSREKKESFPLTVTSAQKNPTAFYLCASSIKQGEAFFGQGTRLTVV.

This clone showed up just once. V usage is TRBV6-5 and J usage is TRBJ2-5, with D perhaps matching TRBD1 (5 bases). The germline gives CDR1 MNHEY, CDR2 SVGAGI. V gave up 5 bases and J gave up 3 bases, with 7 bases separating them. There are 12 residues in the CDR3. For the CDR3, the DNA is TGTGCCAGCAGTCCGACAGAAGAGACCCAGTACTTC. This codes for CASSPTEETQYF.

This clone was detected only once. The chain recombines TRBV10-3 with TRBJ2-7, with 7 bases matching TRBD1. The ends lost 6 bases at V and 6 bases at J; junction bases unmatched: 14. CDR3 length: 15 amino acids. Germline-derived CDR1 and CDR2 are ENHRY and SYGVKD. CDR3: CAISGTGELWVEQYF. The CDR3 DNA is TGTGCCATCAGCGGAACAGGGGAGTTGTGGGTCGAGCAGTACTTC.

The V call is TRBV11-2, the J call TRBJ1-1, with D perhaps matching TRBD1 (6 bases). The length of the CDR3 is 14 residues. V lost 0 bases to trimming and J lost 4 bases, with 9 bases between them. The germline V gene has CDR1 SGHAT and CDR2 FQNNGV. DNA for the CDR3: TGTGCCAGCAGCTTAGAAGGGGGGCTCACTGAAGCTTTCTTT. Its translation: CASSLEGGLTEAFF.

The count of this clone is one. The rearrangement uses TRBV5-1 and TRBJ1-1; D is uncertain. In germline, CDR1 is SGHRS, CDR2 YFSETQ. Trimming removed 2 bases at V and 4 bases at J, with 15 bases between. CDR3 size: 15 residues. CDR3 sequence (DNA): TGCGCCAGCAGCTTTGGCGGGTCGTGGTCCACTGAAGCTTTCTTT. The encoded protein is CASSFGGSWSTEAFF.

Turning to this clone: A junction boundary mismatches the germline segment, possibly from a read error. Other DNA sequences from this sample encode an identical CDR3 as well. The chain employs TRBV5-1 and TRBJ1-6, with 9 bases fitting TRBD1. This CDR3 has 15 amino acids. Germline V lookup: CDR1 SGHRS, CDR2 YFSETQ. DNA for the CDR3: TGCGCTAGCAGCTTGGGCGGACAGGGGCGGTCACCCCTCCACTTT. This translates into CASSLGGQGRSPLHF.

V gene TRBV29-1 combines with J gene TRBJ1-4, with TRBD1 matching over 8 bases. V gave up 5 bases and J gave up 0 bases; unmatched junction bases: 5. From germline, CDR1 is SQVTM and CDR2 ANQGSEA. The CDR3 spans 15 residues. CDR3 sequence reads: CSVRTGSATNEKLFF. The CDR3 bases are TGCAGCGTTCGGACAGGGTCCGCAACTAATGAAAAACTGTTTTTT.

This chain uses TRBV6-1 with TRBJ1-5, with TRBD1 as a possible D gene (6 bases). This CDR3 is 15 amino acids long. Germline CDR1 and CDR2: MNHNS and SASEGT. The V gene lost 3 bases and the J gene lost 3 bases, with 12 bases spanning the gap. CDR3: CASSDLGQPNQPQHF. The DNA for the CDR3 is TGTGCCAGCAGTGATCTAGGACAGCCCAATCAGCCCCAGCATTTT.

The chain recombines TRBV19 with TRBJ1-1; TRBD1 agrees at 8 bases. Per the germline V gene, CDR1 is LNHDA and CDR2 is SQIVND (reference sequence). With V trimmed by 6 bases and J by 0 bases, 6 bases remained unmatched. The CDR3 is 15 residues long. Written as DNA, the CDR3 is TGTGCCAGTAGGGACAGGGCCAGAATGAACACTGAAGCTTTCTTT. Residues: CASRDRARMNTEAFF.

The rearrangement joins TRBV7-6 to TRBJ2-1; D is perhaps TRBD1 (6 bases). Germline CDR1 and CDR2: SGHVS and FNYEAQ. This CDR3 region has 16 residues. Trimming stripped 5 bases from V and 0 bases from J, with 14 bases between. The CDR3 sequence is CASSLYRVPSYNEQFF. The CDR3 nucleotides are TGTGCCAGCAGCCTATACAGGGTGCCCTCCTACAATGAGCAGTTCTTC.

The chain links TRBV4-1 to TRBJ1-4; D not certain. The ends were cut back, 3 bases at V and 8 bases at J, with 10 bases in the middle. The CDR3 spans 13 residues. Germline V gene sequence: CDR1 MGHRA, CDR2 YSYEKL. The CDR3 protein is CASSQALGEKLFF. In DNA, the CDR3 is TGCGCCAGCAGCCAGGCCTTAGGAGAAAAACTGTTTTTT.

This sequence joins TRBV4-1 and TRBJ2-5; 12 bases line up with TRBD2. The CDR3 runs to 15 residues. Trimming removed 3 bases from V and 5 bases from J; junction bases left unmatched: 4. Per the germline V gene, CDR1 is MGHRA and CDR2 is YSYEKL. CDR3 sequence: CASSHRLAGVETQYF. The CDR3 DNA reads TGCGCCAGCAGCCACCGACTAGCGGGGGTGGAGACCCAGTACTTC.

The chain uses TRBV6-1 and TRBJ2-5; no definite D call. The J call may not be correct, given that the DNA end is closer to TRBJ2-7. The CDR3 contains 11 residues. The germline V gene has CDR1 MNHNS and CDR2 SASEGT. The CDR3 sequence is CASSGRYEQYF. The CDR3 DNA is TGTGCCAGCAGTGGGCGGTACGAGCAGTACTTC.

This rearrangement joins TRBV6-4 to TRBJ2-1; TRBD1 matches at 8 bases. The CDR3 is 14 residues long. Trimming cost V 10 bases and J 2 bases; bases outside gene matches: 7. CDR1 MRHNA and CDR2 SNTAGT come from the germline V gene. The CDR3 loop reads CATRSGGPYNEQFF. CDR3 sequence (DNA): TGTGCCACGCGATCAGGGGGCCCCTACAATGAGCAGTTCTTC.

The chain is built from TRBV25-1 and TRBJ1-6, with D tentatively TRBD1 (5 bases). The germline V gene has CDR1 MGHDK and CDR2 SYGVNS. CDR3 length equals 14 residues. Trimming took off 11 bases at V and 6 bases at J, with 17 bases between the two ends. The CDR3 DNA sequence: TGTGCCGTTCAGGGCATAAAACTTAATTCACCCCTCCACTTT. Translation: CAVQGIKLNSPLHF.

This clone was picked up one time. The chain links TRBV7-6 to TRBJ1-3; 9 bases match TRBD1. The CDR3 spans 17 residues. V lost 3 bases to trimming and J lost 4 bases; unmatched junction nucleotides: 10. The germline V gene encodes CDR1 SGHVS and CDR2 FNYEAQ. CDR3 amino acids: CASSFAKGQGSGNTIYF. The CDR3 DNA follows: TGTGCCAGCAGCTTTGCCAAGGGACAGGGCTCGGGAAACACCATATATTTT.